A single sample gave rise to the 6 T cell receptor beta chains below, sequenced in a study of sequential checkpoint blockade in melanoma. Assay: immunoSEQ multiplex PCR; the TCRdb copy retains only in-frame clones and omits some. This table holds tens of thousands of clones, roughly 86% found once. Regarding treatment: randomized to nivolumab then ipilimumab (arm A) or the reverse (arm B). The sample was CD8+ T cells sorted from blood (inferred from file names), taken from a patient given nivolumab and ipilimumab in sequence. These TCRs come from a human donor with melanoma.

The chain recombines TRBV10-3 with TRBJ2-3, with 12 bases matching TRBD2. J was trimmed by 8 bases and V by 2 bases; bases with no gene match: 11. Germline V CDR1 and CDR2: ENHRY, SYGVKD. CDR3 length: 17 residues. The CDR3 loop is CAISELAGGTGSGTQYF. The CDR3 region has the DNA TGTGCCATCAGTGAGCTAGCGGGAGGGACAGGCAGTGGTACGCAGTATTTT.

The chain has TRBV5-6 and TRBJ2-7; the match to TRBD1 covers 7 bases. Looked up from germline, CDR1 is SGHDT and CDR2 is YYEEEE. The CDR3 sequence is 16 residues long. With V trimmed by 0 bases and J by 3 bases, 9 bases remained unmatched. CDR3 in amino acids: CASSLGGPGQFYEQYF. The CDR3 DNA reads as TGTGCCAGCAGCTTGGGAGGCCCGGGACAGTTCTACGAGCAGTACTTC.

This clone has only a few counts. This rearrangement joins TRBV6-6 to TRBJ1-4; D may be TRBD1 (5 bases). The CDR3 has 14 residues. Looked up from germline, CDR1 is MNHNY and CDR2 is SVGAGI (reference sequence). The V end lost 2 bases, the J end lost 5 bases, and 9 bases lay between the germline ends. This chain's CDR3 is CASSYGQGNEKLFF. The CDR3 DNA reads TGTGCCAGCAGTTACGGCCAGGGCAATGAAAAACTGTTTTTT.

V is TRBV11-1 and J is TRBJ1-1; perhaps TRBD1 as D (6 bases). V was trimmed by 4 bases and J by 3 bases, leaving 18 bases between them. CDR1 is SGHAT and CDR2 is FQDESV in the germline V gene (reference sequence). The CDR3 length is 16 residues. As DNA, the CDR3 is TGTGCCAGCAGCTCCCCGGGACACTCGGGTGACACTGAAGCTTTCTTT. Translating it yields CASSSPGHSGDTEAFF.

This chain links TRBV7-2 with TRBJ2-3, with D hard to call. Germline assignment: CDR1 SGHTA and CDR2 FQGNSA. There are 16 residues in the CDR3. V shed 5 bases and J shed 0 bases, with 15 bases lying between them. CDR3 amino acids: CASSVTQPSSTDTQYF. CDR3 DNA sequence: TGTGCCAGCAGCGTTACTCAACCTTCTAGCACAGATACGCAGTATTTT.

The J gene is TRBJ2-7, the V gene TRBV10-1; 7 bases are shared with TRBD2. Trimming cost V 6 bases and J 4 bases; bases outside gene matches: 9. From germline, CDR1 is WNHNN and CDR2 SYGVQD (reference sequence). The CDR3 sequence is 14 residues long. In nucleotides, the CDR3 is TGCGCCAGCAGCGCGGGCGGCGGGAGATACGAGCAGTACTTC. The encoded protein is CASSAGGGRYEQYF.